Listed below are T cell receptor beta chains from one sample, sequenced in a study of beta chain features in type 1 diabetes. The method was immunoSEQ multiplex PCR; TCRdb's version includes in-frame clones alone and lacks a portion of them. The sample consists of 600,000 or so clones, 9.5% to 15% of them appearing once. The sample taken for sequencing was naive CD4+ T cells from blood. Receptors were obtained from a man in his thirties or forties with type 1 diabetes. The CDR3 runs from the conserved cysteine through the conserved F or W. The D gene is left open where the match is weak. Size is stated for part of the rows, as once, few or many counts, or as a class when the clone is expanded.

d_call	v_call	clone_size	j_call	cdr3_aa	cdr3_nt
TRBD1	TRBV5-1	.	TRBJ2-5	CASSFTDGTGKETQYF	TGCGCCAGCAGCTTTACCGACGGGACAGGGAAAGAGACCCAGTACTTC
TRBD2	TRBV5-1	few	TRBJ2-5	CASSPGLAGDGGETQYF	TGCGCCAGCAGCCCGGGACTAGCGGGGGACGGCGGAGAGACCCAGTACTTC
.	TRBV5-4	.	TRBJ2-7	CASSFPGGHEQYF	TGTGCCAGCAGCTTCCCCGGGGGGCACGAGCAGTACTTC
.	TRBV7-3	few	TRBJ2-7	CASSLNPPGGVGNYEQYF	TGTGCCAGCAGCTTAAATCCCCCTGGAGGGGTAGGGAACTACGAGCAGTACTTC
.	TRBV11-3	few	TRBJ2-3	CASSFFGVDTQYF	TGTGCCAGCAGCTTTTTTGGTGTGGATACGCAGTATTTT
TRBD1	TRBV5-6	.	TRBJ1-2	CASSSRTGYYGYTF	TGTGCCAGCAGCTCAAGGACAGGCTACTATGGCTACACCTTC
TRBD1	TRBV29-1	.	TRBJ2-2	CSARKGQANTGELFF	TGCAGCGCGCGAAAGGGACAGGCGAACACCGGGGAGCTGTTTTTT
TRBD2	TRBV28	.	TRBJ2-7	CASRVAGPLEQYF	TGTGCCAGCAGGGTAGCGGGGCCCTTAGAGCAGTACTTC
TRBD1	TRBV7-9	.	TRBJ1-6	CASSLLGQGNSPLHF	TGTGCCAGCAGCTTACTAGGACAGGGTAATTCACCCCTCCACTTT
.	TRBV9	.	TRBJ1-3	CASSVTVSGNTIYF	TGTGCCAGCAGCGTGACAGTCTCTGGAAACACCATATATTTT
TRBD2	TRBV7-6	.	TRBJ2-7	CASSRTTISGAEEQYF	TGTGCCAGCAGCCGTACGACTATTAGCGGGGCGGAAGAGCAGTACTTC
TRBD1	TRBV29-1	few	TRBJ1-2	CSAWDRGDYGYTF	TGCAGCGCCTGGGACAGGGGAGACTATGGCTACACCTTC
.	TRBV2	.	TRBJ2-7	CASSMPGEQYF	TGTGCCAGCAGCATGCCAGGGGAGCAGTACTTC
.	TRBV4-3	.	TRBJ2-2	CASSQGHRGPGTGELFF	TGCGCCAGCAGCCAGGGACACCGGGGGCCGGGCACCGGGGAGCTGTTTTTT
.	TRBV5-1	.	TRBJ2-1	CASSTQSLRDLSSEQFF	TGCGCCAGCAGCACTCAGTCCCTCCGGGACCTTAGTAGTGAGCAGTTCTTC
.	TRBV5-6	.	TRBJ2-7	CASSLADYSYEQYF	TGTGCCAGCAGCTTGGCAGATTACTCCTACGAGCAGTACTTC
TRBD1	TRBV7-9	few	TRBJ1-2	CASGRSGGYGYTF	TGTGCCAGCGGCAGGTCAGGGGGCTATGGCTACACCTTC
.	TRBV7-2	few	TRBJ1-1	CASSPGMNTEAFF	TGTGCCAGCAGCCCGGGAATGAACACTGAAGCTTTCTTT
TRBD2	TRBV7-2	few	TRBJ2-5	CASSLGWRTRETQYF	TGTGCCAGCAGCTTAGGGTGGAGGACTAGGGAGACCCAGTACTTC
.	TRBV18	few	TRBJ1-5	CASSLEVRQPQHF	TGTGCCAGCTCACTGGAGGTTAGGCAGCCCCAGCATTTT
.	TRBV6-6	few	TRBJ1-1	CASNIDRRNTEAFF	TGTGCCAGCAACATAGACAGGCGGAACACTGAAGCTTTCTTT
TRBD2	TRBV13	.	TRBJ2-1	CASSETSGGYLLNYNEQFF	TGTGCCAGCAGCGAAACTAGCGGGGGGTACCTTCTTAACTACAATGAGCAGTTCTTC
.	TRBV7-2	.	TRBJ2-1	CASSLEPVYNEQFF	TGTGCCAGCAGCTTAGAGCCAGTCTACAATGAGCAGTTCTTC
.	TRBV18	few	TRBJ1-1	CASSADTEAFF	TGTGCCAGCTCAGCGGACACTGAAGCTTTCTTT
.	TRBV15	few	TRBJ2-1	CATSRGPGTGIYNEQFF	TGTGCCACCAGCAGAGGCCCGGGGACGGGAATCTACAATGAGCAGTTCTTC